This T cell receptor (beta chain) was retrieved from a study of blood T cell repertoires in COVID-19. Per the authors' pipeline: By means of reference gene primer amplification, nucleated cell counts were estimated. Measured with immunoSEQ multiplex PCR; TCRdb has only the in-frame clones, and not every one. V and J calls and clone size follow that table, whereas D and trimming were derived from the DNA. Found here are around 300,000 clones, less than 85% of them singletons; the top ten hold about 2.5%. Living in under 30 US areas, the participants were between roughly 18 and 95 years of age. The receptor was derived from a woman in her fifties or sixties who had recovered from COVID-19. The sample consisted of PBMCs or T cells enriched from blood (not recorded which).

CDR3 residues: CASSQQTESYGYTF. The DNA of the CDR3 is TGTGCCAGCAGCCAGCAGACAGAATCCTATGGCTACACCTTC. This rearrangement joins TRBV4-2 to TRBJ1-2; D is possibly TRBD1 (5 bases). The CDR3 is made up of 14 amino acids. With 3 bases removed from V and 4 bases from J, the gap between germline ends came to 12 bases. Per the germline V gene, CDR1 is LGHNA and CDR2 is YNFKEQ.